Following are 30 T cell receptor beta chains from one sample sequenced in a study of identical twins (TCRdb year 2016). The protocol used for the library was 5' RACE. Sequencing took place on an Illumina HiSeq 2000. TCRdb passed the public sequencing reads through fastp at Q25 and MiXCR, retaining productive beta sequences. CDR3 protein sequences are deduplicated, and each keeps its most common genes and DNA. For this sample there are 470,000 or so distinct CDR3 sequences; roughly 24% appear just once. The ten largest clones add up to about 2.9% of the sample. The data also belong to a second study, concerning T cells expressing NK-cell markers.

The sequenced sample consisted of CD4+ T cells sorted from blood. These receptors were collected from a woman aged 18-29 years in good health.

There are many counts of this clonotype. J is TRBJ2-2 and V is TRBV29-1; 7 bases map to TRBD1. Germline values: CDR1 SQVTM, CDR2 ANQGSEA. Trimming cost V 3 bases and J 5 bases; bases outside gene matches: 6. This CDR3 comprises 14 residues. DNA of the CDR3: TGCAGCGTTGACTCCCTCAGGGGGACCGGGGAGCTGTTTTTT. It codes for CSVDSLRGTGELFF.

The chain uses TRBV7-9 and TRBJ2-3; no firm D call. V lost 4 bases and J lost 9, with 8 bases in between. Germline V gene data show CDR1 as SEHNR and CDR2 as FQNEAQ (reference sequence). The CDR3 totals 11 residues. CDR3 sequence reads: CASSWAGTQYF. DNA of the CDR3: TGTGCCAGCAGCTGGGCCGGCACGCAGTATTTT.

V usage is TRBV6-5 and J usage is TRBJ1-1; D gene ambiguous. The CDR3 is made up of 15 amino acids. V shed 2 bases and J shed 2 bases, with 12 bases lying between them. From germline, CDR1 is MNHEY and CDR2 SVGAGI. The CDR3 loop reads CASSYTGYGNTEAFF. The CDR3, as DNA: TGTGCCAGCAGTTACACGGGGTACGGAAACACTGAAGCTTTCTTT.

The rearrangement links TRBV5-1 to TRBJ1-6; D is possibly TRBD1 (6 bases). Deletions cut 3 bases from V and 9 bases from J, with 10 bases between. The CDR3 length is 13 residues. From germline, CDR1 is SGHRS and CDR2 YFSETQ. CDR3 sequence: CASSSGVSSPLHF. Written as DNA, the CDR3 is TGCGCCAGCAGCTCAGGGGTGAGTTCACCCCTCCACTTT.

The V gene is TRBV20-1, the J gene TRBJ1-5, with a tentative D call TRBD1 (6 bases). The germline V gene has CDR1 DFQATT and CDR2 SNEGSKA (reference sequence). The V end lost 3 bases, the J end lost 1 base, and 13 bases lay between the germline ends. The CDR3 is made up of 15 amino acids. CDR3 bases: TGCAGTGCTAGCCCTCAGGGGAGGAGCAATCAGCCCCAGCATTTT. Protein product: CSASPQGRSNQPQHF.

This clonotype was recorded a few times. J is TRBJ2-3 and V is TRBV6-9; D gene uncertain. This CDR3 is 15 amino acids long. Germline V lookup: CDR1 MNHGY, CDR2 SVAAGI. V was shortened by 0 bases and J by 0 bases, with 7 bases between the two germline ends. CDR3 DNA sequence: TGTGCCAGCAGTTATTCTGAAACTAGCACAGATACGCAGTATTTT. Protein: CASSYSETSTDTQYF.

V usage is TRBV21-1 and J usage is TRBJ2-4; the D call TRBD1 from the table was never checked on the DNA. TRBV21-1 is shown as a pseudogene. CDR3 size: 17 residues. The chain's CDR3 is CASTSLGLLLAKNIQYF. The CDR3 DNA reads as TGTGCCAGCACCTCCTTGGGGCTTCTATTAGCCAAAAACATTCAGTACTTC.

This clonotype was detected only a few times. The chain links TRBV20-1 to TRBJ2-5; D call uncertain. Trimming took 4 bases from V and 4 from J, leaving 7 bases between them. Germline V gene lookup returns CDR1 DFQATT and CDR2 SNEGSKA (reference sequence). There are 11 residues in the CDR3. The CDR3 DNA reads TGCAGTGCTAAACGGTCAGAGACCCAGTACTTC. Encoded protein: CSAKRSETQYF.

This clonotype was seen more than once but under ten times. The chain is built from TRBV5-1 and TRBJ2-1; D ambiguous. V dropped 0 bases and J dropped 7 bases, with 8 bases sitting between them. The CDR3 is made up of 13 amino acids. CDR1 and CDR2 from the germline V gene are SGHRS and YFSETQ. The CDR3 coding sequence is TGCGCCAGCAGCTTGGTAGCCTCGAATGAGCAGTTCTTC. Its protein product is CASSLVASNEQFF. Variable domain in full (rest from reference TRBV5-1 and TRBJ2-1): KAGVTQTPRYLIKTRGQQVTLSCSPISGHRSVSWYQQTPGQGLQFLFEYFSETQRNKGNFPGRFSGRQFSNSRSEMNVSTLELGDSALYLCASSLVASNEQFFGPGTRLTVL.

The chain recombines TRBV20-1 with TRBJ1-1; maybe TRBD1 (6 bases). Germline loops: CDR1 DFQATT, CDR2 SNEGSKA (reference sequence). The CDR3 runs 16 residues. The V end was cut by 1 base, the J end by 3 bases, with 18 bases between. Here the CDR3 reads CSARAAGGAGDTEAFF. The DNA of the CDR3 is TGCAGTGCTAGAGCCGCTGGGGGGGCGGGGGACACTGAAGCTTTCTTT.

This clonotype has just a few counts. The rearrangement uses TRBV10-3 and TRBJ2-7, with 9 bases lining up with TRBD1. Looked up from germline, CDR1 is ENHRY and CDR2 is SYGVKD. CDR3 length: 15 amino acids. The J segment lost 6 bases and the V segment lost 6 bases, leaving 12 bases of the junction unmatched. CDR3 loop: CAISNLQGAIPEQYF. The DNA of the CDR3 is TGTGCCATCAGCAATTTACAGGGGGCGATCCCCGAGCAGTACTTC.

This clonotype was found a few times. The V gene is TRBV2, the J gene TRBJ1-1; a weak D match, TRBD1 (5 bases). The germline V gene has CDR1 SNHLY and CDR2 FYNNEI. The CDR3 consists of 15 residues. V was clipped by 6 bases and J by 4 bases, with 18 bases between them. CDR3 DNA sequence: TGTGCCAGCAGCGATAGGACCGGGAGGGGCACTGAAGCTTTCTTT. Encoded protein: CASSDRTGRGTEAFF. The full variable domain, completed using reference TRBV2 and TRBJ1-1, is EPEVTQTPSHQVTQMGQEVILRCVPISNHLYFYWYRQILGQKVEFLVSFYNNEISEKSEIFDDQFSVERPDGSNFTLKIRSTKLEDSAMYFCASSDRTGRGTEAFFGQGTRLTVV.

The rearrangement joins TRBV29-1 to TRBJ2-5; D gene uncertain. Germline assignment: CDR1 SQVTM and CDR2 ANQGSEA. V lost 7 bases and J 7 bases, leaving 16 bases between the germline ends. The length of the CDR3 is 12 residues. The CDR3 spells CSGSGRSTTQYF. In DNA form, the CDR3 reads TGCAGCGGTTCCGGCCGGAGCACGACCCAGTACTTC.

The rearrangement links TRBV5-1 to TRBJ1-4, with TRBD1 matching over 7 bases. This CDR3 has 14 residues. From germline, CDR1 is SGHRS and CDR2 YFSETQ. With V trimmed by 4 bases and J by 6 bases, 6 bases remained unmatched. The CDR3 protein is CASSEGTADEKLFF. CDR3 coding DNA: TGCGCCAGCAGCGAGGGGACAGCCGATGAAAAACTGTTTTTT.

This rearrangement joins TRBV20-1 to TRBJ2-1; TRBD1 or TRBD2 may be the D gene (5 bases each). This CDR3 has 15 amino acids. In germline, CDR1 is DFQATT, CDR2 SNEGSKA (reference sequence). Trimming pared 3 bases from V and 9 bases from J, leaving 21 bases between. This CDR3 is CSASVSAGTNSEQFF. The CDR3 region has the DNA TGCAGTGCTAGTGTGAGCGCAGGGACCAACAGTGAGCAGTTCTTC.

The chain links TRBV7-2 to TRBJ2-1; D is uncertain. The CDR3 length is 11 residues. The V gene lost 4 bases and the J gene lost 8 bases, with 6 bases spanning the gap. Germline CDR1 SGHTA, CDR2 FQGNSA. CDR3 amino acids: CASSSPHEQFF. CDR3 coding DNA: TGTGCCAGCAGCTCCCCCCATGAGCAGTTCTTC.

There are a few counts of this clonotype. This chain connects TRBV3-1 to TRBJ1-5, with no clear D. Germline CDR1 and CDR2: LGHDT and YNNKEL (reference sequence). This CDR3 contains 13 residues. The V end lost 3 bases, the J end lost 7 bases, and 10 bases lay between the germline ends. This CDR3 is CASSQGKAQPQHF. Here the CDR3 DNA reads TGTGCCAGCAGCCAGGGGAAGGCACAGCCCCAGCATTTT. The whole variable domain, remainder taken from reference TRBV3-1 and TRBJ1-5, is DTAVSQTPKYLVTQMGNDKSIKCEQNLGHDTMYWYKQDSKKFLKIMFSYNNKELIINETVPNRFSPKSPDKAHLNLHINSLELGDSAVYFCASSQGKAQPQHFGDGTRLSIL.

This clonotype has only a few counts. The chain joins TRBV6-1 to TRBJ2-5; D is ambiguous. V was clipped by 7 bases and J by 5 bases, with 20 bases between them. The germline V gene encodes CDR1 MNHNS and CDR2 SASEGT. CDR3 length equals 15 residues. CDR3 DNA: TGTGCCAGCAAAACACGGACGGGCCTTGAGGAGACCCAGTACTTC. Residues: CASKTRTGLEETQYF.

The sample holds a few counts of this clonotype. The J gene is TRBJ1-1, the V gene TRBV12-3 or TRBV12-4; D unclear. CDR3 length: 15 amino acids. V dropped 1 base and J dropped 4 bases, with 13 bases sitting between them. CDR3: CASSLGKGRFTEAFF. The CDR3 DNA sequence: TGTGCCAGCAGTTTAGGGAAGGGCCGGTTCACTGAAGCTTTCTTT.

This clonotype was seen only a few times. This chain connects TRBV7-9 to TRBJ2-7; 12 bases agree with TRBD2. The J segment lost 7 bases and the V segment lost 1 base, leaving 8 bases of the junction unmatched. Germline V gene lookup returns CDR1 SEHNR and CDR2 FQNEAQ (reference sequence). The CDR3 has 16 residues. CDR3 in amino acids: CASSLGPSGRAQEQYF. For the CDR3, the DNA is TGTGCCAGCAGCTTAGGCCCTAGCGGGAGGGCCCAAGAGCAGTACTTC.

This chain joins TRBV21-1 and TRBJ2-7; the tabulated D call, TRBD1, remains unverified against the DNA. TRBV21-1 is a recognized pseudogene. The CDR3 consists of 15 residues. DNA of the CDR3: TGTGCCAGCAGCACCGGGGGACAGTCCCTCTACGAGCAGTACTTC. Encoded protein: CASSTGGQSLYEQYF.

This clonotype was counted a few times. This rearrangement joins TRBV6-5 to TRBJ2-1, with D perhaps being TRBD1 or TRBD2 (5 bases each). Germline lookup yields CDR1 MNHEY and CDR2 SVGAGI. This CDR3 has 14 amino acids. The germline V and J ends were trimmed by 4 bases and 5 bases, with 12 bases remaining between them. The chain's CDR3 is CASSSRDGNNEQFF. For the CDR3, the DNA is TGTGCCAGCAGTTCCCGGGACGGGAACAATGAGCAGTTCTTC.

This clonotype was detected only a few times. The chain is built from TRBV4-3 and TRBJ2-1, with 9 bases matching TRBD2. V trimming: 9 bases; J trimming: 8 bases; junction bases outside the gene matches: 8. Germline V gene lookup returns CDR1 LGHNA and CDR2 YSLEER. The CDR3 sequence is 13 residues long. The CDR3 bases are TGCGCCAGTAGGGTTAGCGGGAGCCATGAGCAGTTCTTC. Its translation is CASRVSGSHEQFF.

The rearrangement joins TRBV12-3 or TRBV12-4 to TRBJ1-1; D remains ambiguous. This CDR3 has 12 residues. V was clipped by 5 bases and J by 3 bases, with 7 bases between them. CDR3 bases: TGTGCCAGCAGTCTCCTTTACACTGAAGCTTTCTTT. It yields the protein CASSLLYTEAFF.

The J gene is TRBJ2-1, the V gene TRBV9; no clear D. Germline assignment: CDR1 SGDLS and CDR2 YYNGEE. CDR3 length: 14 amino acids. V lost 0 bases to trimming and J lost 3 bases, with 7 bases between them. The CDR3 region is CASSVDRIYNEQFF. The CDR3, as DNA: TGTGCCAGCAGCGTAGATCGTATCTACAATGAGCAGTTCTTC.

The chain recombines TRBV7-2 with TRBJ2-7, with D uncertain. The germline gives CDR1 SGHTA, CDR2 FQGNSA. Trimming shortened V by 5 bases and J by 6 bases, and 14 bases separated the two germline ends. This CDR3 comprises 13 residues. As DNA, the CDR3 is TGTGCCAGCAGCGCGCACGCGGATTCCGAGCAGTACTTC. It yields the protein CASSAHADSEQYF.

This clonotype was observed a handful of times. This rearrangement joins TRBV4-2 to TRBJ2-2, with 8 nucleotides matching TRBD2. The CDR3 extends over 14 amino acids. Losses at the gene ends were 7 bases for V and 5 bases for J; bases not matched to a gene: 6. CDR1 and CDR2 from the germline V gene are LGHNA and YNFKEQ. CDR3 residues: CASKWSGSTGELFF. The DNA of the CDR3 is TGTGCCAGCAAATGGAGCGGGAGTACCGGGGAGCTGTTTTTT.

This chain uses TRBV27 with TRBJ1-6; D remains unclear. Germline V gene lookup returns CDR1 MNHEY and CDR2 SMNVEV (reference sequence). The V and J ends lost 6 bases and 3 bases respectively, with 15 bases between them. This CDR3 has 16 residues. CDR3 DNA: TGTGCCAGCAGGGCCTCAGAGACCCTCTATAATTCACCCCTCCACTTT. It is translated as CASRASETLYNSPLHF.

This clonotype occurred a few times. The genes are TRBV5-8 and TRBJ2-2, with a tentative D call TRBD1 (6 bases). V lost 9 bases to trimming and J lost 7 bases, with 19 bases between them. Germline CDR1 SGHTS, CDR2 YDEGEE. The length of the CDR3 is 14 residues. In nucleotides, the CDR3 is TGTGCCACCGTGACACAGGGAGTCCGCGGGGAGCTGTTTTTT. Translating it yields CATVTQGVRGELFF.

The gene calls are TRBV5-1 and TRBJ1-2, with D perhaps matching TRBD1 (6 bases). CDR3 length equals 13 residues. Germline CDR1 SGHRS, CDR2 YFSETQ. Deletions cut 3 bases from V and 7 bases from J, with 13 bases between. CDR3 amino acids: CASSSQGGGGYTF. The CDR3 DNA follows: TGCGCCAGCAGCTCACAGGGAGGTGGTGGCTACACCTTC.